A single TCR beta chain is shown here with its context. Which cohort a participant joined came from the clinical history participants gave. This specimen comes from a study of blood T cell repertoires in COVID-19. In the study overall: PBMCs, B-cell-depleted T cells, or T cells were the source of the cDNA or gDNA that made up the material.

The CDR3 is 14 amino acids. Per the germline V gene, CDR1 is SGHTA and CDR2 is FQGNSA. V lost 3 bases, J lost 0 bases, and 9 bases lay in between. Original analysis: Amplification from reference gene primers served as the basis for estimated nucleated cell counts. TCRdb's copy holds only in-frame clones and misses some; the assay was immunoSEQ multiplex PCR. V, J and clone size derive from that table, while D and trimming were established from the DNA sequence. This sample has under 300,000 clones; around 90% occur once, and the top ten carry 1.2%. Sequencing was done on a sample of PBMCs or T cells enriched from blood (not recorded which). The J gene is TRBJ2-7, the V gene TRBV7-2, with D possibly matching TRBD2 (5 bases). This receptor was identified in a human donor in a cohort exposed to, infected with or recovered from COVID-19 (not recorded which). The donor label of this sample is uncertain. The CDR3 protein is CASSFLEASYEQYF. CDR3 sequence (DNA): TGTGCCAGCAGCTTCCTGGAGGCCTCCTACGAGCAGTACTTC.